The entry below describes one TCR beta chain. TCRdb keeps only in-frame clones here, not all; method: immunoSEQ multiplex PCR. The table lists nearly 110,000 clones, approximately 90% of them singletons. The data were obtained in a study of OX40 agonist ivuxolimab in advanced cancers. Study in general: Among those treated, three patients had partial responses, one with hepatocellular carcinoma and two with cutaneous melanoma.

Germline V CDR1 and CDR2: LNHNV, YYDKDF (reference sequence). The CDR3 is made up of 12 amino acids. V was trimmed by 1 base and J by 9 bases, leaving 7 bases between them. The rearrangement joins TRBV15 to TRBJ2-1; D is unresolved. Sequencing was performed on CD4+ or CD8+ T cells sorted from blood, taken in a trial of the OX40 agonist ivuxolimab. The origin of this receptor is an adult with an advanced solid tumor such as melanoma, head and neck, liver or kidney cancer. Here the CDR3 reads CATSRGLGEQFF. As DNA, the CDR3 is TGTGCCACCAGCAGAGGGTTGGGTGAGCAGTTCTTC.